These T cell receptor beta chains were read from a single sample in a study of regulatory and conventional T cells in RAG deficiency. TCRdb's copy holds only in-frame clones and misses some; the assay was immunoSEQ multiplex PCR. The sample records 30,000 to 40,000 clones, 76% being singletons. This same sample was also taken into another study, of regulatory T cells.

Sequencing was carried out using CD4+ effector T cells sorted from blood. These receptors were taken from a human donor in good health. Each CDR3 is given with its conserved first and last residue. Each record gives: J gene, V gene, CDR3 length, D gene, clone size, CDR3 DNA, CDR3 protein. A D gene is named only where the DNA matches it firmly. Size values are once, few and many counts, or a class for expanded clones, and some rows have none.

TRBJ1-2 | TRBV5-1 | 15 | - | - | TGCGCCAGCAGTCGATATATACAGGGAGACTATGGCTACACCTTC | CASSRYIQGDYGYTF
TRBJ2-5 | TRBV28 | 16 | - | - | TGTGCCAGCAGTTTAGGGGGGGCGAGGGCACAAGAGACCCAGTACTTC | CASSLGGARAQETQYF
TRBJ1-2 | TRBV6-5 | 16 | - | medium-sized | TGTGCCAGCAGTTACAACACCCCTCAGGGGACCCATGGCTACACCTTC | CASSYNTPQGTHGYTF
TRBJ1-1 | TRBV7-8 | 12 | - | - | TGTGCCAGCAGCTTAGGCCAGGCTGAAGCTTTCTTT | CASSLGQAEAFF
TRBJ1-3 | TRBV28 | 15 | - | - | TGTGCCAGTCTGGAGCCAGGAGTCTCTGGAAACACCATATATTTT | CASLEPGVSGNTIYF
TRBJ2-7 | TRBV10-1 | 13 | TRBD1 | - | TGCGCCAGCAGTACGGACAGGGTTGGCGAGCAGTACTTC | CASSTDRVGEQYF
TRBJ1-5 | TRBV29-1 | 12 | TRBD1 | few | TGCAGCGCAGGACAGGGGACTCAGCCCCAGCATTTT | CSAGQGTQPQHF
TRBJ1-4 | TRBV5-4 | 14 | - | - | TGTGCCAGCAGCTTGGGCAGGGCGCGCGAAAAACTGTTTTTT | CASSLGRAREKLFF
TRBJ2-7 | TRBV30 | 13 | - | - | TGTGCCTGGAGTGTAGGTAACACCTACGAGCAGTACTTC | CAWSVGNTYEQYF
TRBJ2-7 | TRBV15 | 12 | - | few | TGTGCCACCAGCAGAGATCTCCAAGCTCTCTCATTC | CATSRDLQALSF
TRBJ1-2 | TRBV28 | 14 | TRBD1 | - | TGTGCCAGCCAGGAGGACAGGGTGTCTCATGGCTACACCTTC | CASQEDRVSHGYTF
TRBJ2-7 | TRBV25-1 | 14 | TRBD1 | - | TGTGCCAGCAGTAAGGGACAGCTCTCCTACGAGCAGTACTTC | CASSKGQLSYEQYF
TRBJ1-1 | TRBV5-4 | 15 | - | - | TGTGCCAGCAGCTTAAACACAGGGTTAAACACTGAAGCTTTCTTT | CASSLNTGLNTEAFF
TRBJ2-5 | TRBV5-4 | 13 | - | - | TGTGCCAGCAGCATGACAGGTGCGGAGACCCAGTACTTC | CASSMTGAETQYF
TRBJ2-6 | TRBV4-1 | 19 | - | - | TGCGCCAGCAGCCAAGGGGATGGGGTTATGAGCTCTGGGGCCAACGTCCTGACTTTC | CASSQGDGVMSSGANVLTF
TRBJ2-2 | TRBV6-5 | 14 | - | - | TGTGCCAGCAGTTACCAGCGGTTTATGGGGGAGCTGTTTTTT | CASSYQRFMGELFF
TRBJ2-3 | TRBV10-2 | 12 | - | once | TGCGCCAGCAGTGTTCGCGGAGATACGCAGTATTTT | CASSVRGDTQYF
TRBJ1-2 | TRBV6-1 | 12 | - | few | TGTGCCAGCAGTCTACAGGGTTCTGGCTACACCTTC | CASSLQGSGYTF
TRBJ1-3 | TRBV23-1 | 16 | - | - | TGCGCCAGCAGCCGGGACGACAGTCACCCTGGAAACACCATATATTTT | CASSRDDSHPGNTIYF
TRBJ2-3 | TRBV7-6 | 16 | - | - | TGTGCCAGCAGCTTTACCGGGGGACTTGGATCAGATACGCAGTATTTT | CASSFTGGLGSDTQYF
TRBJ1-5 | TRBV15 | 16 | - | - | TGTGCCACCAGCAGAGGGACATCTCTTAGCAATCAGCCCCAGCATTTT | CATSRGTSLSNQPQHF
TRBJ2-7 | TRBV4-1 | 15 | - | - | TGCGCCAGCAGCCAGAGGCTCGAGGGGAACTACGAGCAGTACTTC | CASSQRLEGNYEQYF
TRBJ2-3 | TRBV2 | 16 | TRBD2 | - | TGTGCCAGCAGCGAACTAGCGGGGTTTAGCACAGATACGCAGTATTTT | CASSELAGFSTDTQYF
TRBJ1-2 | TRBV7-9 | 14 | - | - | TGTGCCAGCAGCTTAGTTCGGCAGACCTATGGCTACACCTTC | CASSLVRQTYGYTF
TRBJ2-7 | TRBV6-1 | 15 | - | - | TGTGCCAGCAGTTTTGGACCCGGCCCATCCTACGAGCAGTACTTC | CASSFGPGPSYEQYF
TRBJ1-2 | TRBV18 | 16 | TRBD1 | few | TGTGCCAGCTCACCAAGCCGGGACAGGGTCCTCTATGGCTACACCTTC | CASSPSRDRVLYGYTF
TRBJ1-1 | TRBV2 | 13 | - | few | TGTGCCAGCTCCACAGAGAGGTTCTCTGAAGCTTTCTTT | CASSTERFSEAFF
TRBJ1-6 | TRBV5-1 | 15 | - | - | TGCGCCAGCAGCTTAGAACAGGGATCTAATTCACCCCTCCACTTT | CASSLEQGSNSPLHF
TRBJ2-1 | TRBV19 | 10 | - | few | TGTGCCCCCTACTACAATGAGCAGTTCTTC | CAPYYNEQFF
TRBJ2-1 | TRBV20-1 | 11 | - | - | TGCAGTGCCCCCCCGGGATACCCATGGTTCTTC | CSAPPGYPWFF
TRBJ1-4 | TRBV30 | 15 | - | - | TGTGCCTGGAGTGTAGGGTCGGCAACTAATGAAAAACTGTTTTTT | CAWSVGSATNEKLFF
TRBJ1-1 | TRBV9 | 13 | - | - | TGTGCCAGCACTAAAGAACTGAACACTGAAGCTTTCTTT | CASTKELNTEAFF
TRBJ2-7 | TRBV5-4 | 17 | TRBD2 | - | TGTGCCAGCAGCTTGGGGTCGGGCGGGGGTGTTTCCTACGAGCAGTACTTC | CASSLGSGGGVSYEQYF
TRBJ1-1 | TRBV5-1 | 19 | TRBD1 | - | TGCGCCAGCAGCTCGGACAGGGGAGGACGGGGATCCGTGAACACTGAAGCTTTCTTT | CASSSDRGGRGSVNTEAFF
TRBJ1-1 | TRBV4-2 | 19 | - | once | TGTGCCAGCAGCCAAGATGGGAGCGGGGGATGGAGCAGAATTTCTGAAGCTTTCTTT | CASSQDGSGGWSRISEAFF
TRBJ1-1 | TRBV4-2 | 13 | - | - | TGTGCCAGCAGCCAGGTAGACAGGAATGAAGCTTTCTTT | CASSQVDRNEAFF
TRBJ1-4 | TRBV5-1 | 17 | TRBD1 | - | TGCGCCAGCAGCTTGGCAAGACAGGGGGGGACTAATGAAAAACTGTTTTTT | CASSLARQGGTNEKLFF
TRBJ1-1 | TRBV5-6 | 15 | - | - | TGTGCCAGCAGTCGGGGAAGCGGTTTGAGTACTGAAGCTTTCTTT | CASSRGSGLSTEAFF
TRBJ2-7 | TRBV11-1 | 13 | - | - | TGTGCCAGCAGCCCCTTAGGGGTCCGCCAGCAGTACTTC | CASSPLGVRQQYF
TRBJ1-2 | TRBV5-1 | 15 | - | - | TGCGCCAGCAGCTTGGTGGGACATTCACTCGGGGGCTACACCTTC | CASSLVGHSLGGYTF
TRBJ2-7 | TRBV28 | 14 | TRBD1 | - | TGTGCCAGCAGGCCCGGACAGGGGTCCTACGAGCAGTACTTC | CASRPGQGSYEQYF
TRBJ1-5 | TRBV4-2 | 15 | TRBD1 | - | TGTGCCAGCAGCCAAGACCGACAGGGACATCAGCCCCAGCATTTT | CASSQDRQGHQPQHF
TRBJ1-1 | TRBV2 | 14 | TRBD1 | - | TGTGCCAGCAGGGGACAGACGATCACAGATGAAGCTTTCTTT | CASRGQTITDEAFF
TRBJ2-5 | TRBV11-3 | 14 | TRBD2 | - | TGTGCCAGCAGCCCCGGAGGGAGGGTGGAGACCCAGTACTTC | CASSPGGRVETQYF
TRBJ2-3 | TRBV30 | 15 | - | - | TGTGCCTGGGGGGAGTGGAGTTTTAGCACAGATACGCAGTATTTT | CAWGEWSFSTDTQYF
TRBJ2-7 | TRBV7-9 | 14 | TRBD1 | - | TGTGCCAGCAGCTCATACAGGGGCTCCTACGAGCAGTACTTC | CASSSYRGSYEQYF
TRBJ2-2 | TRBV19 | 16 | TRBD2 | - | TGTGCCAGTAGTATGCGGGCGGGGGGCGACACCGGGGAGCTGTTTTTT | CASSMRAGGDTGELFF
TRBJ2-3 | TRBV6-6 | 13 | TRBD1 | - | TGTGCCAGCAGCAATCGACAGGGGGATACGCAGTATTTT | CASSNRQGDTQYF
TRBJ1-1 | TRBV19 | 14 | - | - | TGTGCCAGTAGTACCCCCGGGGGGACGGAAGAAGCTTTCTTT | CASSTPGGTEEAFF
TRBJ1-5 | TRBV10-3 | 13 | - | - | TGTGCCATAGGCAGGGAGAGCAATCAGCCCCAGCATTTT | CAIGRESNQPQHF
TRBJ1-5 | TRBV28 | 14 | TRBD1 | once | TGTGCCAGCAGTCTGACAGGGGGCGCAGGCTCCCAGCATTTT | CASSLTGGAGSQHF
TRBJ1-4 | TRBV30 | 13 | TRBD1 | once | TGTGCCTGGAGGGACAGGGTTGTAGAAAAACTGTTTTTT | CAWRDRVVEKLFF
TRBJ2-7 | TRBV5-1 | 13 | - | - | TGCGCCAGCAGCTTCTTGGATGGCTACGAGCAGTACTTC | CASSFLDGYEQYF
TRBJ2-4 | TRBV2 | 14 | - | - | TGTGCCAGCATGGCATCAGGTGTAAAAAACATTCAGTACTTC | CASMASGVKNIQYF
TRBJ2-7 | TRBV29-1 | 12 | - | once | TGCAGCGGAGACAGTACTACGGGGGAGCAGTACTTC | CSGDSTTGEQYF